This TCR beta chain is from a study of T cell responses to AZD1222 COVID-19 vaccine listed by TCRdb under 2021. Some background on the complete study: AZD1222 recipients given second doses at about 4 weeks or at about 12 weeks were pooled, since spike-specific TCR depth and breadth were not found to differ between the two schedules. A total of just over 230 trial participants underwent TCR sequencing, of whom roughly 210 had received two doses of AZD1222 and some 25 had received two doses of the MenACWY control vaccine. Trial participants were enrolled into age subgroups of 18-55, 56-69 and 70-plus years, which contained about 160, 30 and 59 TCR-sequenced participants, respectively. Results the study describes overall, beyond this receptor: Reportedly, almost half of the unique spike-specific TCRs recognized epitopes lying outside the regions that are mutated in the B.1.351 and B.1.1.7 variants. The vaccine-associated CD4 TCRs covered the entire spike protein, and the dominant responses fell in regions 160-218 and 743-854. In the small 56-69-year group, the increase in depth fell short of significance, most likely because of low power. Spike-specific TCR breadth and depth rose significantly after two AZD1222 doses compared with day 0 and with MenACWY recipients. Conclusions about previously exposed vaccinees are limited, since just six AZD1222 recipients were seropositive for SARS-CoV-2 at baseline. Because no day 14 peak-response samples were available, repertoires were characterized only after the peak T cell response. Participants were mostly white British and included more females than males, and it was suggested by the authors that clonal diversity may have been underestimated.

The sample's time point, from its label and the paper: baseline before first vaccination. Samples from vaccinated people were obtained from the UK trials COV001 and COV002, which included a single-blind randomized controlled phase 2/3 trial of AZD1222 (ChAdOx1 nCoV-19) in healthy adults. Trial participant PBMC samples were collected at day 0 and day 28 after the second dose for TCRbeta chain sequencing. A word on this clone: This clone's antigen is unknown. There are no base qualities to consult, and no much larger clone falls within one base.

There are 14 amino acids in the CDR3, from cysteine to phenylalanine inclusive. Only the CDR3 part of the read is kept: 42 bases, read in frame from the first base. For this chain, trimming is 6 bases at the V end and 1 base at the J end, and the number of junction bases without a gene match is 4. CDR1 and CDR2, per the germline V gene, are MNHEY and SVGAGI. The CDR3 regions of human TCRbeta chains were analyzed by immunosequencing. Per the original workflow: TCRs in the repertoires were compared against a reference library of SARS-CoV-2-specific TCRs that had been generated with the MIRA antigen-specificity platform. Breadth was defined as the fraction of unique TCRs that were SARS-CoV-2-associated, and depth was defined as the fraction of total T cells that were SARS-CoV-2-associated. Using the MIRA data, each spike-specific TCR was mapped to the spike region that the TCR reacts to and placed in a CD4 or CD8 class. Log10-transformed breadth and depth values were compared by one-way ANOVA with Sidak's multiple comparisons tests. This is the immuneACCESS table as TCRdb keeps it, with only in-frame sequences that have V and J called. A part of the clones is gone; compared with another copy, unresolved V genes explain less than half, and the rest is unexplained. The DNA gave D and trimming, while V, J and clone size come from that table. The sample profile shows about 130,000 clones; 88% of them were found once. The ten top clones hold around 5.6% of the sample.

The receptor's source is an adult in good health. The sequence links TRBV6-5 to TRBJ2-3, with 7 middle bases fitting TRBD1. This specimen was peripheral blood, taken on day 0 of AZD1222 vaccination. CDR3 reads: CASRTGFGTDTQYF. The nucleotides are TGTGCCAGCAGGACAGGGTTCGGCACAGATACGCAGTATTTT.